This entry is about one TCR beta chain. The data originate from a study of T-cell memory formation after mild COVID-19. CDR3 size: 14 residues. Germline assignment: CDR1 SGHTA and CDR2 FQGTGA. Trimming took 2 bases from V and 8 from J, leaving 13 bases between them. TCRdb independently ran MiXCR on the 5' RACE reads; one entry per CDR3 protein. The top ten hold roughly 8.4% of the sample, which has 400,000 or so distinct CDR3 sequences, about 19% seen once. Sequencing used PBMCs or a T cell subset sorted from them (not recorded which). The chain carries TRBV7-3 and TRBJ2-1; the D is unclear. The TCR comes from an adult woman who had mild COVID-19 (a few samples of this study predate the infection). Cell type and time point are not known. The CDR3 sequence is CASSLGSHPDEQFF. The CDR3 bases are TGTGCCAGCAGCTTAGGTTCTCACCCGGATGAGCAGTTCTTC.